The 5 T cell receptor beta chains listed next were all sequenced from one sample in a study of blood T cell repertoires in COVID-19. Sequenced by immunoSEQ multiplex PCR; TCRdb stores in-frame clones only, minus some. The sample holds a few hundred thousand clones, just under 90% seen once. Sequenced material: PBMCs or T cells enriched from blood (not recorded which). The receptors shown here come from a woman aged 50 to 60 who had recovered from COVID-19.

This clone was seen once. The rearrangement joins TRBV7-2 to TRBJ1-1; D is undetermined. The CDR3 is 14 residues long. V dropped 0 bases and J dropped 6 bases, with 11 bases sitting between them. Germline V lookup: CDR1 SGHTA, CDR2 FQGNSA. As DNA, the CDR3 is TGTGCCAGCAGCTTAGCAGTGCGGGCGCCTGAAGCTTTCTTT. Its protein is CASSLAVRAPEAFF.

The chain carries TRBV7-9 and TRBJ1-2, with D tentatively TRBD1 (5 bases). Germline CDR1 is SEHNR and CDR2 is FQNEAQ (reference sequence). With 2 bases removed from V and 4 bases from J, the gap between germline ends came to 11 bases. The CDR3 sequence is 14 residues long. CDR3 in amino acids: CASSLPQGRYGYTF. The CDR3 coding sequence is TGTGCCAGCAGCTTACCCCAGGGCCGCTATGGCTACACCTTC.

The chain combines TRBV4-3 with TRBJ1-2; unclear D gene. The V and J ends lost 0 bases and 1 base respectively, with 9 bases between them. In germline, CDR1 is LGHNA, CDR2 YSLEER. The CDR3 consists of 15 residues. The CDR3 spells CASSQEAGINYGYTF. The CDR3 nucleotides read TGCGCCAGCAGCCAAGAGGCAGGTATTAACTATGGCTACACCTTC.

The V gene is TRBV3-1 (or the pseudogene TRBV3-2), the J gene TRBJ2-1, with 11 positions matching TRBD1. V trimming: 0 bases; J trimming: 11 bases; junction bases outside the gene matches: 6. CDR1 LGHDT and CDR2 YNNKEL come from the germline V gene (reference sequence). CDR3 length: 15 amino acids. The CDR3 DNA reads TGTGCCAGCAGCCAAGAGGGACAGGGGGTTGTGAAGCAGTTCTTC. Protein product: CASSQEGQGVVKQFF.

This chain uses TRBV6-2 or TRBV6-3 with TRBJ2-3, with TRBD2 as a possible D gene (6 bases). The CDR3 is 15 amino acids. From germline, CDR1 is MNHEY and CDR2 SVGEGT. V was pared by 7 bases and J by 3 bases, with 17 bases between. The chain's CDR3 is CASTPLGGSTDTQYF. The CDR3 nucleotides read TGTGCCAGCACCCCTTTGGGGGGTTCAACAGATACGCAGTATTTT.